The 24 T cell receptor beta chains in this list originate from one sample, sequenced in a study of Tregs in tolerant kidney transplant recipients. The table came from immunoSEQ multiplex PCR; TCRdb's copy has only in-frame clones and leaves some out. The table lists about 52,000 clones, 91% of them singletons. Recipients received nonmyeloablative bone marrow transplants from related graft donors, with transient mixed chimerism. Sequenced material: CD8+ T cells from blood (PBMCs), taken 24 months after the transplant. The origin of the receptors is a human patient who received a combined kidney and bone marrow transplant. The graft donor may have given rise to some T cells.

The gene calls are TRBV27 and TRBJ1-6; TRBD1 aligns across 8 bases. V was pared by 5 bases and J by 9 bases, with 9 bases of the junction left unmatched. The CDR3 runs to 15 residues. The germline gives CDR1 MNHEY, CDR2 SMNVEV (reference sequence). The CDR3 region has the DNA TGTGCCAGCAGTCCACTGACAGGGGCAGGTTCACCCCTCCACTTT. Translated: CASSPLTGAGSPLHF.

The V and J genes are TRBV5-4 and TRBJ2-5; D gene ambiguous. Germline V lookup: CDR1 SGHNT, CDR2 YYREEE (reference sequence). Trimming left V 4 bases short and J 5 bases short, with 12 bases between. The CDR3 sequence is 13 residues long. CDR3 protein: CASSPTLEETQYF. CDR3 coding DNA: TGTGCCAGCAGCCCTACGTTGGAGGAGACCCAGTACTTC. Based on the CDR3 plus reference TRBV5-4 and TRBJ2-5, the full variable domain is ETGVTQSPTHLIKTRGQQVTLRCSSQSGHNTVSWYQQALGQGPQFIFQYYREEENGRGNFPPRFSGLQFPNYSSELNVNALELDDSALYLCASSPTLEETQYFGPGTRLLVL.

This clone is a singleton in its sample. The chain has TRBV15 and TRBJ1-1, with D maybe TRBD1 (6 bases). Germline V gene lookup returns CDR1 LNHNV and CDR2 YYDKDF (reference sequence). This CDR3 has 13 amino acids. The germline V and J ends were trimmed by 0 bases and 4 bases, with 6 bases remaining between them. This CDR3 is CATSRDRGTEAFF. CDR3 in DNA: TGTGCCACCAGCAGAGACAGGGGCACTGAAGCTTTCTTT.

This clone was seen a handful of times. The V and J genes are TRBV19 and TRBJ1-5; no reliable D call. The germline V gene encodes CDR1 LNHDA and CDR2 SQIVND (reference sequence). The ends were cut back, 5 bases at V and 6 bases at J, with 14 bases in the middle. This CDR3 comprises 14 residues. The CDR3 nucleotides are TGTGCCAGTAGTGATGGGGAGGAGAGTCAGCCCCAGCATTTT. This gives the protein CASSDGEESQPQHF.

The V call is TRBV11-2, the J call TRBJ2-1; 7 nucleotides agree with TRBD2. Trimming at V came to 1 base and at J to 6 bases, leaving 12 bases not matched to a gene. Germline CDR1 is SGHAT and CDR2 is FQNNGV. This CDR3 has 17 residues. The chain's CDR3 is CASSLVGGRGFVNEQFF. CDR3 bases: TGTGCCAGCAGCTTAGTGGGAGGGCGGGGTTTTGTCAATGAGCAGTTCTTC.

To note about this clone: Other DNA sequences within the sample encode an identical CDR3. The chain carries TRBV11-2 and TRBJ2-7; D is perhaps TRBD1 (7 bases). Germline assignment: CDR1 SGHAT and CDR2 FQNNGV. Trimming removed 3 bases at V and 3 bases at J, with 12 bases between. The CDR3 runs 14 residues. CDR3 region: CASSLGQGGYEQYF. In nucleotides, the CDR3 is TGTGCCAGCAGCTTGGGCCAGGGGGGCTACGAGCAGTACTTC.

V is TRBV4-1 and J is TRBJ2-5; 9 bases map to TRBD2. Germline-derived CDR1 and CDR2 are MGHRA and YSYEKL. V shed 8 bases, J shed 3 bases, and the junction held 10 bases outside the gene matches. The CDR3 loop spans 15 amino acids. The CDR3 region is CASRPLAGAEETQYF. The CDR3 DNA reads as TGCGCCAGCCGACCTTTAGCGGGGGCGGAAGAGACCCAGTACTTC.

The chain uses TRBV19 and TRBJ1-2; D is possibly TRBD1 (6 bases). The CDR3 runs to 13 residues. Germline values: CDR1 LNHDA, CDR2 SQIVND (reference sequence). Trimming shortened V by 1 base and J by 3 bases, and 6 bases separated the two germline ends. In nucleotides, the CDR3 is TGTGCCAGTAGTATAGCAGGGGACTATGGCTACACCTTC. Amino acids: CASSIAGDYGYTF.

The chain combines TRBV7-9 with TRBJ2-1; D gene unclear. The germline V gene encodes CDR1 SEHNR and CDR2 FQNEAQ (reference sequence). The CDR3 length is 12 residues. V shed 0 bases and J shed 9 bases, with 6 bases lying between them. The CDR3 reads CASSLALGEQFF. Here the CDR3 DNA reads TGTGCCAGCAGCTTAGCGCTCGGTGAGCAGTTCTTC.

J is TRBJ2-2 and V is TRBV6-5; a possible D gene is TRBD1 (5 bases). Germline CDR1 is MNHEY and CDR2 is SVGAGI. The CDR3 has 13 amino acids. Trimming pared 4 bases from V and 6 bases from J, leaving 9 bases between. The CDR3, as DNA: TGTGCCAGCAGTTCAGGGCTCCCCGGGGAGCTGTTTTTT. Encoded protein: CASSSGLPGELFF.

The chain recombines TRBV11-1 with TRBJ2-2; weak D call: TRBD2 (6 bases). This CDR3 region has 17 residues. V was trimmed by 1 base and J by 5 bases, leaving 17 bases between them. Germline-derived CDR1 and CDR2 are SGHAT and FQDESV (reference sequence). CDR3 amino acids: CASSLGTGTLITGELFF. CDR3 coding DNA: TGTGCCAGCAGCTTAGGGACCGGGACTTTAATAACCGGGGAGCTGTTTTTT.

J is TRBJ2-2 and V is TRBV11-3; tentatively, D is TRBD1 (6 bases). V was pared by 6 bases and J by 5 bases, with 10 bases between. Germline values: CDR1 SGHNT, CDR2 YENEEA. This CDR3 spans 13 amino acids. The CDR3 DNA follows: TGTGCCAGCAGGCCCAGGGGAACCGGGGAGCTGTTTTTT. Translating gives CASRPRGTGELFF. Looking up the rest from reference TRBV11-3 and TRBJ2-2 gives the full variable domain: EAGVVQSPRYKIIEKKQPVAFWCNPISGHNTLYWYLQNLGQGPELLIRYENEEAVDDSQLPKDRFSAERLKGVDSTLKIQPAELGDSAVYLCASRPRGTGELFFGEGSRLTVL.

This clone was found once. The rearrangement uses TRBV29-1 and TRBJ1-1; no clear D. Trimming took off 4 bases at V and 4 bases at J, with 10 bases between the two ends. There are 12 residues in the CDR3. Per germline, CDR1 SQVTM and CDR2 ANQGSEA. This CDR3 reads CSVVHGGTEAFF. The CDR3 coding sequence is TGCAGCGTTGTCCACGGCGGCACTGAAGCTTTCTTT.

This clone is a singleton in its sample. The rearrangement links TRBV4-3 to TRBJ2-3, with 10 positions matching TRBD1. Germline CDR1 LGHNA, CDR2 YSLEER. The CDR3 covers 15 residues. The V gene end was trimmed by 1 base and the J gene end by 3 bases; junction bases not matched to a gene: 1. CDR3 sequence (DNA): TGCGCCAGCAGCCAAGGGGACAGGGGAACAGATACGCAGTATTTT. Its translation is CASSQGDRGTDTQYF.

This clone was observed a single time. The rearrangement links TRBV7-9 to TRBJ2-1; weak D call: TRBD2 (6 bases). The CDR3 sequence is 13 residues long. V gave up 6 bases and J gave up 5 bases, with 11 bases separating them. CDR1 and CDR2 (germline): SEHNR, FQNEAQ (reference sequence). The CDR3 DNA reads as TGTGCCAGCAGTTGGGGGGTCCACAATGAGCAGTTCTTC. Protein sequence: CASSWGVHNEQFF. Using reference TRBV7-9 and TRBJ2-1 for the parts outside the CDR3, the full variable domain is DTGVSQNPRHKITKRGQNVTFRCDPISEHNRLYWYRQTLGQGPEFLTYFQNEAQLEKSRLLSDRFSAERPKGSFSTLEIQRTEQGDSAMYLCASSWGVHNEQFFGPGTRLTVL.

The V call is TRBV4-1, the J call TRBJ2-7, with a possible D match to TRBD1 (6 bases). The CDR3 has 15 amino acids. Germline CDR1 reads MGHRA; CDR2 reads YSYEKL. The V gene lost 1 base and the J gene lost 2 bases, with 12 bases spanning the gap. The CDR3 DNA follows: TGCGCCAGCAGCCAAGGGGGGACACCGACCTACGAGCAGTACTTC. The encoded protein is CASSQGGTPTYEQYF.

The chain combines TRBV7-3 with TRBJ2-7, with 12 bases identical to TRBD2. Germline trimming cut 6 bases from V and 2 bases from J; bases unmatched to any gene: 5. There are 15 residues in the CDR3. Germline CDR1 is SGHTA and CDR2 is FQGTGA. The CDR3 sequence is CASSLAGGGTYEQYF. CDR3 nucleotide sequence: TGTGCCAGCAGTCTAGCGGGAGGGGGGACCTACGAGCAGTACTTC.

The CDR3 here is CASSLDQGANYGYTF. CDR3 in DNA: TGTGCCAGCAGCTTAGATCAGGGGGCGAACTATGGCTACACCTTC. The chain uses TRBV7-3 and TRBJ1-2; 8 bases match TRBD1. Unmatched junction bases numbered 4, after V lost 2 bases and J lost 2 bases. The CDR3 contains 15 residues. The V gene's germline CDR1 is SGHTA and CDR2 FQGTGA.

The genes are TRBV11-1 and TRBJ2-7; D is ambiguous. V was shortened by 3 bases and J by 4 bases, with 7 bases between the two germline ends. The CDR3 is made up of 12 amino acids. Looked up from germline, CDR1 is SGHAT and CDR2 is FQDESV (reference sequence). The CDR3 DNA reads TGTGCCAGCAGCTTCCACTCGTACGAGCAGTACTTC. Protein sequence: CASSFHSYEQYF.

The rearrangement links TRBV6-5 to TRBJ2-3, with a possible D match to TRBD2 (5 bases). Germline V gene sequence: CDR1 MNHEY, CDR2 SVGAGI. The CDR3 has 15 residues. Deletions cut 2 bases from V and 5 bases from J, with 14 bases between. The CDR3 region is CASSYAGREVDTQYF. CDR3 nucleotides: TGTGCCAGCAGTTACGCGGGCCGAGAGGTAGATACGCAGTATTTT.

The gene calls are TRBV19 and TRBJ2-3; 8 bases map to TRBD2. Germline values: CDR1 LNHDA, CDR2 SQIVND (reference sequence). V lost 8 bases, J lost 2 bases, and 9 bases stayed unmatched. The CDR3 spans 15 residues. As DNA, the CDR3 is TGTGCCAGTGGAGCAAGCGGGGGATTCACAGATACGCAGTATTTT. Translating gives CASGASGGFTDTQYF.

About this clone: No DNA is shown, since the ends of the CDR3 on it are uncertain; the CDR3 is the one TCRdb lists. The chain uses TRBV6-5 and TRBJ2-2; the table's TRBD2 call for D was not verified on the DNA. CDR1 and CDR2 (germline): MNHEY, SVGAGI. With termini counted, the CDR3 has 13 amino acids. The CDR3 protein is CASSYLRFGELFF.

The chain recombines TRBV5-1 with TRBJ2-6; TRBD1 matches at 11 bases. This CDR3 spans 15 amino acids. Germline assignment: CDR1 SGHRS and CDR2 YFSETQ. Trimming cost V 4 bases and J 11 bases; bases outside gene matches: 8. CDR3 sequence reads: CASSEGTGGWYVLTF. CDR3 in DNA: TGCGCCAGCAGCGAAGGGACAGGGGGTTGGTACGTCCTGACTTTC.

The V gene is TRBV7-9, the J gene TRBJ2-5; D not certain. Germline CDR1 SEHNR, CDR2 FQNEAQ (reference sequence). V was pared by 0 bases and J by 1 base, with 3 bases between. This CDR3 has 13 amino acids. Written as DNA, the CDR3 is TGTGCCAGCAGCTTAGCTCTCCAAGAGACCCAGTACTTC. This sequence encodes CASSLALQETQYF. The full variable domain, rest sourced from reference TRBV7-9 and TRBJ2-5, is DTGVSQNPRHKITKRGQNVTFRCDPISEHNRLYWYRQTLGQGPEFLTYFQNEAQLEKSRLLSDRFSAERPKGSFSTLEIQRTEQGDSAMYLCASSLALQETQYFGPGTRLLVL.